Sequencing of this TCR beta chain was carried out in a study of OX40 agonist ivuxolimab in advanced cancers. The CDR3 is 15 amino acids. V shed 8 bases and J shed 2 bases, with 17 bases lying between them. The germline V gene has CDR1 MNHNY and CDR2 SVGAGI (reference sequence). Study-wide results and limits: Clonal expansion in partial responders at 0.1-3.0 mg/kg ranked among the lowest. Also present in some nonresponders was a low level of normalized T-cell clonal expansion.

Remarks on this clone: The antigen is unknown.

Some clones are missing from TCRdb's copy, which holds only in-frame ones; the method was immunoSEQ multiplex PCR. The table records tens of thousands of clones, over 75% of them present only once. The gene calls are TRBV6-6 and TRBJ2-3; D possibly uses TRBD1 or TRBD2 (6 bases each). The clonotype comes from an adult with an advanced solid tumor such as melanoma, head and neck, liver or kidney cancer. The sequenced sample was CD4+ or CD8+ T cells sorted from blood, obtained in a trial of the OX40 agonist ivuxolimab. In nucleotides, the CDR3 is TGTGCCAGCCCAAAGGTGGGGGGCCCCACAGATACGCAGTATTTT. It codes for CASPKVGGPTDTQYF.